This is a list of T cell receptor beta chains from one sample in a study of PD-1 and CTLA-4 blockade in melanoma. Sequencing used immunoSEQ multiplex PCR; TCRdb keeps in-frame clones, though not all of them. The sample includes around 31,000 clones, about 87% of them seen just once. Sample: CD8+ T cells from peripheral blood, taken from a patient given anti-PD-1 treatment. The receptor source for this set is a human donor with melanoma. Both conserved end residues are part of each CDR3. D genes are given only for firm matches. Where a row states a size, it is once, few, many or the class of an expanded clone; other rows omit it.

V gene: TRBV25-1; D gene: NA; J gene: TRBJ1-5; clone size: NA; CDR3 protein: CASSEYSPREGDQPQHF; CDR3 DNA: TGTGCCAGCAGTGAATATTCCCCCCGGGAGGGGGATCAGCCCCAGCATTTT
V gene: TRBV27; D gene: TRBD1; J gene: TRBJ1-2; clone size: few; CDR3 protein: CASSGQGINYGYTF; CDR3 DNA: TGTGCCAGCAGTGGACAGGGGATTAACTATGGCTACACCTTC
V gene: TRBV5-5; D gene: TRBD1; J gene: TRBJ2-2; clone size: once; CDR3 protein: CASRPGQGAGELFF; CDR3 DNA: TGTGCCAGCAGACCGGGACAGGGGGCCGGGGAGCTGTTTTTT
V gene: TRBV5-6; D gene: NA; J gene: TRBJ1-6; clone size: NA; CDR3 protein: CASSLARTYNSPLHF; CDR3 DNA: TGTGCCAGCAGCTTGGCTCGGACCTATAATTCACCCCTCCACTTT
V gene: TRBV28; D gene: NA; J gene: TRBJ1-5; clone size: NA; CDR3 protein: CASSWGFSSNQPQHF; CDR3 DNA: TGTGCCAGCAGCTGGGGGTTCTCTAGCAATCAGCCCCAGCATTTT
V gene: TRBV5-1; D gene: NA; J gene: TRBJ1-2; clone size: NA; CDR3 protein: CASSSSGGGVGYTF; CDR3 DNA: TGCGCCAGCAGCTCCTCGGGCGGAGGTGTTGGCTACACCTTC
V gene: TRBV28; D gene: TRBD1; J gene: TRBJ1-4; clone size: NA; CDR3 protein: CASSPGQVVGEKLFF; CDR3 DNA: TGTGCCAGCAGCCCCGGACAGGTGGTCGGTGAAAAACTGTTTTTT
V gene: TRBV5-6; D gene: NA; J gene: TRBJ1-2; clone size: NA; CDR3 protein: CASSLNHGREGYTF; CDR3 DNA: TGTGCCAGCAGCTTGAACCACGGCCGGGAGGGCTACACCTTC
V gene: TRBV28; D gene: NA; J gene: TRBJ1-1; clone size: NA; CDR3 protein: CASSLGVVNTEAFF; CDR3 DNA: TGTGCCAGCAGTTTAGGGGTTGTGAACACTGAAGCTTTCTTT
V gene: TRBV6-1; D gene: NA; J gene: TRBJ2-1; clone size: NA; CDR3 protein: CASGGAHNEQFF; CDR3 DNA: TGTGCCAGCGGGGGGGCCCACAATGAGCAGTTCTTC
V gene: TRBV6-1; D gene: TRBD1; J gene: TRBJ2-7; clone size: NA; CDR3 protein: CASSVAGQGISYEQYF; CDR3 DNA: TGTGCCAGCAGTGTCGCGGGACAGGGGATCTCCTACGAGCAGTACTTC
V gene: TRBV24-1; D gene: NA; J gene: TRBJ2-2; clone size: NA; CDR3 protein: CATSDRGTGELFF; CDR3 DNA: TGTGCCACCAGTGATAGGGGCACCGGGGAGCTGTTTTTT
V gene: TRBV15; D gene: NA; J gene: TRBJ2-5; clone size: NA; CDR3 protein: CATSRVTGQETQYF; CDR3 DNA: TGTGCCACCAGCAGAGTAACAGGCCAAGAGACCCAGTACTTC
V gene: TRBV7-8; D gene: TRBD1; J gene: TRBJ1-2; clone size: few; CDR3 protein: CASSAGQGYYGYTF; CDR3 DNA: TGTGCCAGCAGCGCCGGACAGGGGTACTATGGCTACACCTTC